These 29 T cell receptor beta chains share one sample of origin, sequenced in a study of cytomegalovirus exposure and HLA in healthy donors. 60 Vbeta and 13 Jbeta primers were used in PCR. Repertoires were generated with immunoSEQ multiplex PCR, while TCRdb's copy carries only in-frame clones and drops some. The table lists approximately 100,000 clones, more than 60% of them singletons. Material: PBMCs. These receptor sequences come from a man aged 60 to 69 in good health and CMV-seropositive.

CDR3 coding DNA: TGTGCCAGCAGTGGCCCTACCGGGACTAGCGGGGGGACCACCACAGATACGCAGTATTTT. Its translation: CASSGPTGTSGGTTTDTQYF. This rearrangement joins TRBV5-4 to TRBJ2-3; 15 nucleotides agree with TRBD2. J gave up 2 bases and V 5 bases, and 15 bases lay outside the gene matches. Germline CDR1 and CDR2: SGHNT and YYREEE (reference sequence). The length of the CDR3 is 20 residues.

The DNA for the CDR3 is TGTGCCAGCTCACCGACAACGTCCGGGACAGGTGGAAACACCATATATTTT. Protein: CASSPTTSGTGGNTIYF. V usage is TRBV18 and J usage is TRBJ1-3; 8 positions match TRBD1. J lost 3 bases, V lost 3 bases, and 10 bases had no gene match. Germline loops: CDR1 KGHSH, CDR2 LQKENI. This CDR3 has 17 residues. The full variable domain, in which reference TRBV18 and TRBJ1-3 provide the parts outside the CDR3, is NAGVMQNPRHLVRRRGQEARLRCSPMKGHSHVYWYRQLPEEGLKFMVYLQKENIIDESGMPKERFSAEFPKEGPSILRIQQVVRGDSAAYFCASSPTTSGTGGNTIYFGEGSWLTVV.

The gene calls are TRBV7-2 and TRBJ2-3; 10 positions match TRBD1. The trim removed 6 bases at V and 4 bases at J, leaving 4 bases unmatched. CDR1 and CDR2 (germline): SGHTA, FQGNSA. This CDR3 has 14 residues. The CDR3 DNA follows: TGTGCCAGCAGGTGGGACAGGGGCCCAGATACGCAGTATTTT. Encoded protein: CASRWDRGPDTQYF.

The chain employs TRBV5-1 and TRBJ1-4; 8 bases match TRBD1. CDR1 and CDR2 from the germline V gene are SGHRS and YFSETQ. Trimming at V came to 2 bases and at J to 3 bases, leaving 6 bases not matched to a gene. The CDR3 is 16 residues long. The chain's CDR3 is CASSFQGAAANEKLFF. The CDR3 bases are TGCGCCAGCAGCTTCCAGGGGGCCGCAGCTAATGAAAAACTGTTTTTT.

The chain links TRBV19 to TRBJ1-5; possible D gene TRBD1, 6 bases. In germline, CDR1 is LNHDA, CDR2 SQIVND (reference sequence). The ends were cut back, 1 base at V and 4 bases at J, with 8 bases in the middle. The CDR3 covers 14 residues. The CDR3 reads CASSIVRGNQPQHF. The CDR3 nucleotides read TGTGCCAGTAGTATAGTCAGGGGTAATCAGCCCCAGCATTTT.

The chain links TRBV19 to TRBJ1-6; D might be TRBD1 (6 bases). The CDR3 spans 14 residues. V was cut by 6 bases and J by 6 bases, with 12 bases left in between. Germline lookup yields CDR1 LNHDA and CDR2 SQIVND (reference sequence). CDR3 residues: CASRSGGVNSPLHF. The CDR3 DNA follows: TGTGCCAGTAGGTCGGGGGGCGTTAATTCACCCCTCCACTTT. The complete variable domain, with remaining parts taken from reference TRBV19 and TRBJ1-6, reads DGGITQSPKYLFRKEGQNVTLSCEQNLNHDAMYWYRQDPGQGLRLIYYSQIVNDFQKGDIAEGYSVSREKKESFPLTVTSAQKNPTAFYLCASRSGGVNSPLHFGNGTRLTVT.

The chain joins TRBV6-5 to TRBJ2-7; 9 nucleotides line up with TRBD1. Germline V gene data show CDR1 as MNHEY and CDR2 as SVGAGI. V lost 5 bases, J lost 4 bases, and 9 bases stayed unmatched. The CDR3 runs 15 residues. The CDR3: CASSAPGQGTYEQYF. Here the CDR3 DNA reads TGTGCCAGCAGTGCTCCGGGACAGGGTACTTACGAGCAGTACTTC.

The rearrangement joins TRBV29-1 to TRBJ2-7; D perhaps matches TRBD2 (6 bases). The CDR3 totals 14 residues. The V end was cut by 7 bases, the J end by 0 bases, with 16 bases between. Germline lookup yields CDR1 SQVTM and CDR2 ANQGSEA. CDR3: CSAGGLGSSYEQYF. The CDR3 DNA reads TGCAGCGCCGGGGGACTCGGTAGCTCCTACGAGCAGTACTTC.

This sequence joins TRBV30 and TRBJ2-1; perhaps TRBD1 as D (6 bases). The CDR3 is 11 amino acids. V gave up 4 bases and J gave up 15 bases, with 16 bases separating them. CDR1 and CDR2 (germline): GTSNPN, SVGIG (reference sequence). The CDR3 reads CAWTITGRMFF. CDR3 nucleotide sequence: TGTGCCTGGACGATTACAGGGCGTATGTTCTTC.

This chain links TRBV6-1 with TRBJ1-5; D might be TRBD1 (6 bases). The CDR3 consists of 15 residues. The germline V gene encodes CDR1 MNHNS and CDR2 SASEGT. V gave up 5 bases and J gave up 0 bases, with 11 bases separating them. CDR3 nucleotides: TGTGCCAGCAGTTCCGGGACAATTAGCAATCAGCCCCAGCATTTT. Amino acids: CASSSGTISNQPQHF.

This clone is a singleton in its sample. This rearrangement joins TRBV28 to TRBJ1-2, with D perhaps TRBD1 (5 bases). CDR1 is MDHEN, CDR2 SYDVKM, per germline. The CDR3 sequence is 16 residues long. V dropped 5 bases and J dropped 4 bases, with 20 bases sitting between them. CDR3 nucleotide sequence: TGTGCCAGCAGTCTCGGGACTGGAATGAATCGCTATGGCTACACCTTC. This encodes CASSLGTGMNRYGYTF.

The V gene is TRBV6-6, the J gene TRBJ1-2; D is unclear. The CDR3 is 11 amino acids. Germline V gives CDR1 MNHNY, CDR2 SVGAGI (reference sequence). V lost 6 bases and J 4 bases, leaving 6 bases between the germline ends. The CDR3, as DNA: TGTGCCAGCAGGGCTGGCTATGGCTACACCTTC. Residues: CASRAGYGYTF.

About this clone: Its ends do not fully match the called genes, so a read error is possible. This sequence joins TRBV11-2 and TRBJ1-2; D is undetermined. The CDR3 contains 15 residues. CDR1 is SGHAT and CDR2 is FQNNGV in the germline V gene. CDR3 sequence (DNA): TGCGCCAGCAGCCAAGATGGAAGTCGGGACTATGGCTACACCTTC. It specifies CASSQDGSRDYGYTF.

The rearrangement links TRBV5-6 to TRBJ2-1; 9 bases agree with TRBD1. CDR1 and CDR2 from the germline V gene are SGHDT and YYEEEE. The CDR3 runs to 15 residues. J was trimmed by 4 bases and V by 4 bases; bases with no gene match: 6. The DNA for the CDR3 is TGTGCCAGCAGCCCCGGGACAGGGACTTACAATGAGCAGTTCTTC. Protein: CASSPGTGTYNEQFF.

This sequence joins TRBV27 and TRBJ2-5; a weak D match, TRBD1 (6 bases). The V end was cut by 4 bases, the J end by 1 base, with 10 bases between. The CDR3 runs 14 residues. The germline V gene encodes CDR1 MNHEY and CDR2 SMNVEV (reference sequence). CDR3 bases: TGTGCCAGCAGTTCCGTGGGGGCCCAAGAGACCCAGTACTTC. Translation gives CASSSVGAQETQYF.

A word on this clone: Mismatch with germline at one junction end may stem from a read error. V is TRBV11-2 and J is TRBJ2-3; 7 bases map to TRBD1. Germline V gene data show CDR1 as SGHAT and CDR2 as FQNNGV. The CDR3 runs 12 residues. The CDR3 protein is CASSQTGPSGHF. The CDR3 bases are TGTGCCAGCAGCCAGACAGGGCCCTCTGGGCATTTT.

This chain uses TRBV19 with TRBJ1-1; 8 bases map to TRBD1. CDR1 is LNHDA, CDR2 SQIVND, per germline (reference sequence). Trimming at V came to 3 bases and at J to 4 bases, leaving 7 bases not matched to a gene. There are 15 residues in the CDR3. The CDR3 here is CASSIRTGPSTEAFF. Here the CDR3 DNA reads TGTGCCAGTAGTATTCGGACAGGGCCTTCCACTGAAGCTTTCTTT.

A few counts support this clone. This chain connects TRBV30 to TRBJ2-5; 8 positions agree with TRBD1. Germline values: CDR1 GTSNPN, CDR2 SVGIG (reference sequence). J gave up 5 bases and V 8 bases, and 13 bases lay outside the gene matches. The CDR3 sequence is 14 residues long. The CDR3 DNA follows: TGTGCCACGGAGACGGGACAGGAGGGGGAGACCCAGTACTTC. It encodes CATETGQEGETQYF.

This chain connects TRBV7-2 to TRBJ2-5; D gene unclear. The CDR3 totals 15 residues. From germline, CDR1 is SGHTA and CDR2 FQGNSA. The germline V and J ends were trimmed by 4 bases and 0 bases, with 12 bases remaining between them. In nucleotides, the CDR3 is TGTGCCAGCAGCTCGTCGGGTTCGTACCAAGAGACCCAGTACTTC. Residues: CASSSSGSYQETQYF.

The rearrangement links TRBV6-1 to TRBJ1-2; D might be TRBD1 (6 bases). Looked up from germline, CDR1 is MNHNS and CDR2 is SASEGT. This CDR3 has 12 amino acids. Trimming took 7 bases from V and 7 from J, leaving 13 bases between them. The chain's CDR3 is CASMLGAGGYTF. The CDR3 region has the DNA TGTGCCAGCATGCTGGGGGCGGGTGGCTACACCTTC.

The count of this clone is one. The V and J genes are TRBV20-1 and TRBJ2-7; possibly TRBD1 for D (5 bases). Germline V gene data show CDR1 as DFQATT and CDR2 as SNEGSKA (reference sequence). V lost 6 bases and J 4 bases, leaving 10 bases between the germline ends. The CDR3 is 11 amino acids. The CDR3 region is CSAETEYEQYF. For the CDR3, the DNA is TGCAGTGCCGAGACAGAGTACGAGCAGTACTTC.

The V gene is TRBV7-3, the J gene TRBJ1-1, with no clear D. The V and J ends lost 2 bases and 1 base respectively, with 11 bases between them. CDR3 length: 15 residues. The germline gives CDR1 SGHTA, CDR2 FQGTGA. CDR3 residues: CASSLLPDRNTEAFF. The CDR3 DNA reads TGTGCCAGCAGCTTACTCCCAGATCGGAACACTGAAGCTTTCTTT. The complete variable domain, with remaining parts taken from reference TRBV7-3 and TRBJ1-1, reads GAGVSQTPSNKVTEKGKYVELRCDPISGHTALYWYRQSLGQGPEFLIYFQGTGAADDSGLPNDRFFAVRPEGSVSTLKIQRTERGDSAVYLCASSLLPDRNTEAFFGQGTRLTVV.

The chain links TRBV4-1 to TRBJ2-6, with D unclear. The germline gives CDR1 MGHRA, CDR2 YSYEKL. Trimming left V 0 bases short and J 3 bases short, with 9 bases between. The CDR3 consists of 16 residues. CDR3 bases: TGCGCCAGCAGCCAAGACCGACTCCTTGGGGCCAACGTCCTGACTTTC. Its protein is CASSQDRLLGANVLTF.

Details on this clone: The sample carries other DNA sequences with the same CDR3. The chain's CDR3 is CASSLGGGETQYF. The DNA of the CDR3 is TGCGCCAGCAGCTTGGGCGGGGGCGAGACCCAGTACTTC. The chain joins TRBV5-1 to TRBJ2-5; tentative D call: TRBD2 (7 bases). Trimming cost V 0 bases and J 5 bases, with 8 bases left between them. Germline CDR1 and CDR2: SGHRS and YFSETQ. The CDR3 is 13 residues long.

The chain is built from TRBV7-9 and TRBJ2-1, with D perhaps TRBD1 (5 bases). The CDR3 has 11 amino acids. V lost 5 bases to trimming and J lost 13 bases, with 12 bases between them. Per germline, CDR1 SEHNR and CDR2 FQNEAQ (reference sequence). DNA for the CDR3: TGTGCCAGCAGCCCCGACAGAGCCCAGTTCTTC. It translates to CASSPDRAQFF.

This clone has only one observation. The CDR3 DNA reads as TGTGCCAGCAGTCGCCGCACCCAGGGGACTAATGAAAAACTGTTTTTT. Amino acids: CASSRRTQGTNEKLFF. This chain connects TRBV25-1 to TRBJ1-4; possible D gene TRBD1, 6 bases. The CDR3 has 16 amino acids. Trimming took 5 bases from V and 2 from J, leaving 15 bases between them. CDR1 and CDR2 from the germline V gene are MGHDK and SYGVNS.

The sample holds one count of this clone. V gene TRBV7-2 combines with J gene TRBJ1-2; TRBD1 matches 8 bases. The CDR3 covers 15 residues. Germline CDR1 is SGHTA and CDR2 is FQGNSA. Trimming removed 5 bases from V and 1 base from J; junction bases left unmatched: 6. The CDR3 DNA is TGTGCCAGCAGCCCGTCCACAGGGGGTAACTATGGCTACACCTTC. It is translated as CASSPSTGGNYGYTF.

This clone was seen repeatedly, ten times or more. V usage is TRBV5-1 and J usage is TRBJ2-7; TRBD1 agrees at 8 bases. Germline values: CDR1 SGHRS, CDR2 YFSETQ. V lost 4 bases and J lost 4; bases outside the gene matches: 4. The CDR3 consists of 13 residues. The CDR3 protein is CASSQGALYEQYF. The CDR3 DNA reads TGCGCCAGCAGCCAGGGGGCCCTGTACGAGCAGTACTTC.

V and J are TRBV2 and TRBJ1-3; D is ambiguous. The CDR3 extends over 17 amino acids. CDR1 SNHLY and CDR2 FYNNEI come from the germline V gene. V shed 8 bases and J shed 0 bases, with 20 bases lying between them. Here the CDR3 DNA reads TGTGCCAGCGAGGGAACGCATGGCGGAGCCTCTGGAAACACCATATATTTT. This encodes CASEGTHGGASGNTIYF.